This TCR beta chain was sequenced for a study of molecular identifiers for immune sequencing clone quantification. In the study overall: With replicates, the RNA of roughly 21,000 or 96,000 naive CD8 cells was split five ways and four were sequenced. Findings and caveats of the study: The sizes of highly expanded clones could be underestimated when identical TCR molecules share a barcode. Single-cell amounts of spiked Jurkat TCR RNA were reportedly detectable among approximately 1 million naive cells.

This clonotype was picked up many times. Its matching antigen is unknown. TCRdb called the PCR reads again in MiXCR, with one record for every CDR3 protein. Among approximately 550,000 distinct CDR3 sequences, around 25% were seen once, and the ten largest hold over 0.6%. The authors gated naive CD8 T cells as CD8+CD4-CCR7+CD45RA+ for sorting. CDR1 is MNHNY, CDR2 SVGAGI, per germline (reference sequence). This CDR3 spans 10 amino acids. V shed 8 bases and J shed 11 bases, with 10 bases lying between them. The chain combines TRBV6-6 with TRBJ1-5; D is ambiguous. This sequence originates from a human donor in good health. Some libraries in this study had Jurkat cell RNA spiked in. Sequencing input: naive CD8+ T cells from blood, with Jurkat cell RNA spiked in. Subset reported: FACS-sorted CD8+CD4-CCR7+CD45RA+ naive T cells. In nucleotides, the CDR3 is TGTGCCAGCGGGGTTTGGGCCCAGCATTTT. Amino acid sequence: CASGVWAQHF.